This T cell receptor beta chain was sequenced for a study of cytomegalovirus exposure and HLA in healthy donors. Study outcomes and limitations: One later analysis reportedly identified an Asian-associated ancestry cluster that showed fewer N-insertions than the roughly 700-donor mean. According to the study, 150 to 200 TCR beta chains were cytomegalovirus-associated.

As to this clone: Antigen unknown.

This PCR relied on a set of 60 Vbeta primers and 13 Jbeta primers. Using immunoSEQ multiplex PCR, the repertoire was profiled, and TCRdb retains in-frame clones only, with some absent. In total, the table holds under 90,000 clones. Material for sequencing was PBMCs. This receptor was taken from a man aged 45-65 years in good health and CMV-seropositive.

The CDR3 DNA sequence: TGTGCCAGCTCACCGCGGGACAGGGGAACCGATGGCTACACCTTC. Encoded protein: CASSPRDRGTDGYTF. V usage is TRBV18 and J usage is TRBJ1-2, with 10 bases aligning to TRBD1. This CDR3 is built from 15 residues. The germline CDR1 and CDR2 sequences are KGHSH and LQKENI. With 3 bases clipped from V and 6 bases from J, the junction kept 7 bases outside the gene matches.